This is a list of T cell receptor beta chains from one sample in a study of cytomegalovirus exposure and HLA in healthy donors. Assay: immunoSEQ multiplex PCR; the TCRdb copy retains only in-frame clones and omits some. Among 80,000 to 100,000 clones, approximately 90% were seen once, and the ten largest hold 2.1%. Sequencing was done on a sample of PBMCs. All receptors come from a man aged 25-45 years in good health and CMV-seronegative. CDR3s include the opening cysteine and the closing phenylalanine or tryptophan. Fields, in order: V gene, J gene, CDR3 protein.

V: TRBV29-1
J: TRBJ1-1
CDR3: CSVDTAFF

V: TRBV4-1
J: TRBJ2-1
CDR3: CASSQDPPSGGAGEQFF

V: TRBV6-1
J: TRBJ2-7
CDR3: CASSERWDREGEQYF

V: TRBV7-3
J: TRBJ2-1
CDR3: CASSSPLQDRVSGEQFF

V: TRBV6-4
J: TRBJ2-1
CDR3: CASSVAGGGNEQFF

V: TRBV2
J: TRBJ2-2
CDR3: CASSKLAGRNTGELFF

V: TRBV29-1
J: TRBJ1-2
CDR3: CSAFQGNYGYTF

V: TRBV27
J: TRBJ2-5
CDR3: CASSLLSGRQETQYF

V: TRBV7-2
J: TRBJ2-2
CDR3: CASSQRFANTGELFF

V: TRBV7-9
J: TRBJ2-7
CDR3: CASSLGQGAAYEQYF

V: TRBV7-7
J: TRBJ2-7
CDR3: CASSKDRGAYEQYF

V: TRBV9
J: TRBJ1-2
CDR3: CASSGVLGQVSGNYGYTF

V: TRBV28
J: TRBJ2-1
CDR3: CASSYGQGRSYNEQFF

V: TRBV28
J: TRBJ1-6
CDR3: CGSRGQGGSPLHF

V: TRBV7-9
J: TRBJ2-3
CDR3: CASSLSRETDTQYF

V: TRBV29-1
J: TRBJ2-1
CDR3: CSVDGGGPYNEQFF

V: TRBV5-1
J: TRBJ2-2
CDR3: CASRQGAPNTGELFF

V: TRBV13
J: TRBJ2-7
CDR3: CASSYTGAYEQYF

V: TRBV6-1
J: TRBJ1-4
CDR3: CASGTATNEKLFF

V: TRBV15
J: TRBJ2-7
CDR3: CATSRESDGGTYEQYF

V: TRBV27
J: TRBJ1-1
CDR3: CASSLQGTGWTEAFF

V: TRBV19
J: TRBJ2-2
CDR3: CASSMSRTGLPGELFF

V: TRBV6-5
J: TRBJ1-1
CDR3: CASRDGANTEAFF

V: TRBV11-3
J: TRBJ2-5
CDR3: CASSSTSGETQYF

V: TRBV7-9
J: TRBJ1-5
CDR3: CASSLGDSRNQPQHF